What follows describes a single TCR beta chain. Per the original methods: Reference gene primers were amplified, and this amplification served to estimate nucleated cell counts. Produced via immunoSEQ multiplex PCR; TCRdb's table is partial and in-frame only. V, J and clone size reflect that table, while D and trimming were determined from the DNA. The sample comprises 170,000 or so clones, 65% to 90% of which are singletons, and about 9.7% rests with the top ten. Germline loops: CDR1 LGHDT, CDR2 YNNKEL (reference sequence). The CDR3 contains 13 residues. The junction had 8 bases not matched to a gene; V was cut back by 8 bases and J by 6 bases. The sample comes from a study of blood T cell repertoires in COVID-19. Across the study: COVID-19 samples collected from the United States, Italy and Spain covered acute and convalescent phases. T cells, B-cell-depleted T cells, or PBMCs supplied cDNA or gDNA.

The sequenced sample consisted of peripheral blood. The sequence derives from a man aged 50-60 years with active or convalescent COVID-19. The chain is built from TRBV3-1 (or the pseudogene TRBV3-2) and TRBJ1-1; 8 bases match TRBD1. This chain's CDR3 is CASFDRGLAEAFF. The DNA for the CDR3 is TGTGCCAGCTTCGACAGGGGACTCGCTGAAGCTTTCTTT.